This T cell receptor (beta chain) originates from a study of blood T cells in healthy people across ages. In terms of origin and age, donors were healthy Caucasian individuals from Russia aged roughly 6 to 95. The CDR3 loop spans 12 amino acids. Germline V gene data show CDR1 as KGHSH and CDR2 as LQKENI. Primed by a sample-barcoded 5' primer and a J-beta primer mix, a second PCR proceeded for about 6 to 11 cycles. Using its own MiXCR run on the 5' RACE reads, TCRdb lists one record per CDR3 protein. The sample yields under 950,000 distinct CDR3 sequences, 22% seen once. The TCR originated in a man aged 65 to 79 in good health. V and J are TRBV18 and TRBJ2-7; D gene ambiguous. The J call may be wrong; the DNA end is better matched by TRBJ2-1. Sequenced sample: blood. The CDR3 nucleotides read TGTGCCAGCTCACCAGGGGACAATGAGCAGTTCTTC. This codes for CASSPGDNEQFF.